The source of this TCR beta chain is a study of chemoradiotherapy in HPV16-positive cancers. General study results and limits: Candidate HPV-specific clones and E7-related TCR motifs grew in tumor during treatment.

The data were produced by immunoSEQ multiplex PCR, yet TCRdb's version contains in-frame clones alone and is incomplete. The data hold 22,000 or so clones, with approximately 90% observed a single time. V lost 8 bases, J lost 7 bases, and 14 bases lay in between. Germline loops: CDR1 SGHDN, CDR2 FVKESK. This CDR3 has 12 amino acids. Concerning this clone itself: Its antigen is as yet unknown.

This rearrangement joins TRBV14 to TRBJ1-2; D perhaps matches TRBD1 (5 bases). This clonotype was obtained from a human donor with HPV-associated anogenital cancer. The material sequenced was blood, taken from a patient who underwent chemoradiotherapy. The CDR3 DNA sequence: TGTGCCAGCTCGGAGGGGCGCGGTGGCTACACCTTC. This encodes CASSEGRGGYTF.